Following are 8 T cell receptor beta chains from one sample sequenced in a study of blood T cells in healthy people across ages. Next came a second PCR, run for roughly 7 to 12 cycles, which used a sample-barcoded 5' primer along with a J-beta primer mix. TCRdb reprocessed the 5' RACE reads with MiXCR, giving one entry per CDR3 protein. The sample consists of 590,000 or so distinct CDR3 sequences, approximately 30% of them appearing once. Sequenced input: blood. These receptor sequences come from a woman older than 75 in good health.

Worth noting for this clonotype: With a much larger clone just one base away, this may be a read error. The rearrangement uses TRBV20-1 and TRBJ2-5; D perhaps matches TRBD2 (6 bases). This CDR3 contains 13 residues. Deletions cut 5 bases from V and 11 bases from J, with 21 bases between. The V gene's germline CDR1 is DFQATT and CDR2 SNEGSKA (reference sequence). The CDR3 coding sequence is TGCAGTGCTCGCCGGAGGGCGGACAATGAGCAGTACTTC. Protein sequence: CSARRRADNEQYF.

This clonotype appeared a single time. The J gene is TRBJ2-2, the V gene TRBV20-1; TRBD1 is a possible D gene (6 bases). The CDR3 covers 13 residues. The V end was cut by 7 bases, the J end by 2 bases, with 11 bases between. The germline CDR1 and CDR2 sequences are DFQATT and SNEGSKA (reference sequence). Here the CDR3 reads CSVGAENTGELFF. The CDR3 nucleotides are TGCAGTGTGGGGGCAGAAAACACCGGGGAGCTGTTTTTT.

This sequence joins TRBV7-2 and TRBJ2-2, with D unresolved. The CDR3 has 13 residues. Trimming removed 4 bases at V and 7 bases at J, with 10 bases between. The germline V gene has CDR1 SGHTA and CDR2 FQGNSA. The DNA of the CDR3 is TGTGCCAGCAGCTCCATCGGCCTCGGGGAGCTGTTTTTT. Protein sequence: CASSSIGLGELFF.

For this clonotype: Being one base from a much bigger clone, this may be a read error. This chain connects TRBV5-8 to TRBJ1-2, with TRBD1 identical over 8 bases. Germline V CDR1 and CDR2: SGHTS, YDEGEE. Trimming removed 3 bases from V and 4 bases from J; junction bases left unmatched: 5. This CDR3 has 14 residues. The CDR3 is CASSWGGTGYGYTF. The CDR3 bases are TGTGCCAGCAGCTGGGGGGGGACAGGCTATGGCTACACCTTC.

This clonotype was found many times. This chain joins TRBV6-6 and TRBJ1-2; D possibly corresponds to TRBD1 (6 bases). From germline, CDR1 is MNHNY and CDR2 SVGAGI (reference sequence). The V end lost 2 bases, the J end lost 0 bases, and 10 bases lay between the germline ends. CDR3 length: 15 residues. This CDR3 is CASSYPGHANYGYTF. The CDR3 DNA sequence: TGTGCCAGCAGTTACCCGGGACACGCTAACTATGGCTACACCTTC.

In its sample, this clonotype was seen many times. The chain is built from TRBV5-1 and TRBJ2-7, with unresolved D. Trimming removed 0 bases from V and 2 bases from J, with 12 bases in between. The CDR3 is 15 amino acids. CDR1 and CDR2 (germline): SGHRS, YFSETQ. The CDR3 reads CASSLGVSETYEQYF. The CDR3 nucleotides are TGCGCCAGCAGCTTGGGGGTCTCGGAGACCTACGAGCAGTACTTC. The full variable domain, completed using reference TRBV5-1 and TRBJ2-7, is KAGVTQTPRYLIKTRGQQVTLSCSPISGHRSVSWYQQTPGQGLQFLFEYFSETQRNKGNFPGRFSGRQFSNSRSEMNVSTLELGDSALYLCASSLGVSETYEQYFGPGTRLTVT.

The gene calls are TRBV12-3 or TRBV12-4 and TRBJ2-2, with D possibly being TRBD1 (5 bases). The CDR3 length is 12 residues. Trimming removed 6 bases from V and 6 bases from J, with 8 bases in between. CDR3 DNA: TGTGCCAGCAGGCAAGGGGCCGGGGAGCTGTTTTTT. Residues: CASRQGAGELFF.

A remark on this clonotype: This could be a read error, since a much larger clone is one nucleotide away. The chain has TRBV15 and TRBJ2-7; 10 positions match TRBD2. In germline, CDR1 is LNHNV, CDR2 YYDKDF (reference sequence). This CDR3 is 18 amino acids long. The J segment lost 7 bases and the V segment lost 1 base, leaving 16 bases of the junction unmatched. CDR3: CATSRGPIAGGVYNEQYF. The CDR3 DNA is TGTGCCACCAGCAGAGGTCCCATAGCGGGGGGTGTCTACAATGAGCAGTACTTC. Full variable domain (remainder filled in from reference TRBV15 and TRBJ2-7): DAMVIQNPRYQVTQFGKPVTLSCSQTLNHNVMYWYQQKSSQAPKLLFHYYDKDFNNEADTPDNFQSRRPNTSFCFLDIRSPGLGDTAMYLCATSRGPIAGGVYNEQYFGPGTRLTVT.